This T cell receptor beta chain stems from a study of blood T cell repertoires in COVID-19. Some clones are missing from TCRdb's copy, which holds only in-frame ones; the method was immunoSEQ multiplex PCR. The data show 290,000 or so clones, around 90% seen once. Specimen: peripheral blood. This sequence was found in a man in his 70s with acute or convalescent COVID-19.

In DNA, the CDR3 is TGTGCCAGCAGCTTGACGGGTGCCACAGATACGCAGTATTTT. Translation: CASSLTGATDTQYF. The rearrangement uses TRBV5-5 and TRBJ2-3, with no clear D. This CDR3 is built from 14 residues. From germline, CDR1 is SGHKS and CDR2 YYEKEE (reference sequence). V was cut by 1 base and J by 2 bases, with 8 bases left in between.